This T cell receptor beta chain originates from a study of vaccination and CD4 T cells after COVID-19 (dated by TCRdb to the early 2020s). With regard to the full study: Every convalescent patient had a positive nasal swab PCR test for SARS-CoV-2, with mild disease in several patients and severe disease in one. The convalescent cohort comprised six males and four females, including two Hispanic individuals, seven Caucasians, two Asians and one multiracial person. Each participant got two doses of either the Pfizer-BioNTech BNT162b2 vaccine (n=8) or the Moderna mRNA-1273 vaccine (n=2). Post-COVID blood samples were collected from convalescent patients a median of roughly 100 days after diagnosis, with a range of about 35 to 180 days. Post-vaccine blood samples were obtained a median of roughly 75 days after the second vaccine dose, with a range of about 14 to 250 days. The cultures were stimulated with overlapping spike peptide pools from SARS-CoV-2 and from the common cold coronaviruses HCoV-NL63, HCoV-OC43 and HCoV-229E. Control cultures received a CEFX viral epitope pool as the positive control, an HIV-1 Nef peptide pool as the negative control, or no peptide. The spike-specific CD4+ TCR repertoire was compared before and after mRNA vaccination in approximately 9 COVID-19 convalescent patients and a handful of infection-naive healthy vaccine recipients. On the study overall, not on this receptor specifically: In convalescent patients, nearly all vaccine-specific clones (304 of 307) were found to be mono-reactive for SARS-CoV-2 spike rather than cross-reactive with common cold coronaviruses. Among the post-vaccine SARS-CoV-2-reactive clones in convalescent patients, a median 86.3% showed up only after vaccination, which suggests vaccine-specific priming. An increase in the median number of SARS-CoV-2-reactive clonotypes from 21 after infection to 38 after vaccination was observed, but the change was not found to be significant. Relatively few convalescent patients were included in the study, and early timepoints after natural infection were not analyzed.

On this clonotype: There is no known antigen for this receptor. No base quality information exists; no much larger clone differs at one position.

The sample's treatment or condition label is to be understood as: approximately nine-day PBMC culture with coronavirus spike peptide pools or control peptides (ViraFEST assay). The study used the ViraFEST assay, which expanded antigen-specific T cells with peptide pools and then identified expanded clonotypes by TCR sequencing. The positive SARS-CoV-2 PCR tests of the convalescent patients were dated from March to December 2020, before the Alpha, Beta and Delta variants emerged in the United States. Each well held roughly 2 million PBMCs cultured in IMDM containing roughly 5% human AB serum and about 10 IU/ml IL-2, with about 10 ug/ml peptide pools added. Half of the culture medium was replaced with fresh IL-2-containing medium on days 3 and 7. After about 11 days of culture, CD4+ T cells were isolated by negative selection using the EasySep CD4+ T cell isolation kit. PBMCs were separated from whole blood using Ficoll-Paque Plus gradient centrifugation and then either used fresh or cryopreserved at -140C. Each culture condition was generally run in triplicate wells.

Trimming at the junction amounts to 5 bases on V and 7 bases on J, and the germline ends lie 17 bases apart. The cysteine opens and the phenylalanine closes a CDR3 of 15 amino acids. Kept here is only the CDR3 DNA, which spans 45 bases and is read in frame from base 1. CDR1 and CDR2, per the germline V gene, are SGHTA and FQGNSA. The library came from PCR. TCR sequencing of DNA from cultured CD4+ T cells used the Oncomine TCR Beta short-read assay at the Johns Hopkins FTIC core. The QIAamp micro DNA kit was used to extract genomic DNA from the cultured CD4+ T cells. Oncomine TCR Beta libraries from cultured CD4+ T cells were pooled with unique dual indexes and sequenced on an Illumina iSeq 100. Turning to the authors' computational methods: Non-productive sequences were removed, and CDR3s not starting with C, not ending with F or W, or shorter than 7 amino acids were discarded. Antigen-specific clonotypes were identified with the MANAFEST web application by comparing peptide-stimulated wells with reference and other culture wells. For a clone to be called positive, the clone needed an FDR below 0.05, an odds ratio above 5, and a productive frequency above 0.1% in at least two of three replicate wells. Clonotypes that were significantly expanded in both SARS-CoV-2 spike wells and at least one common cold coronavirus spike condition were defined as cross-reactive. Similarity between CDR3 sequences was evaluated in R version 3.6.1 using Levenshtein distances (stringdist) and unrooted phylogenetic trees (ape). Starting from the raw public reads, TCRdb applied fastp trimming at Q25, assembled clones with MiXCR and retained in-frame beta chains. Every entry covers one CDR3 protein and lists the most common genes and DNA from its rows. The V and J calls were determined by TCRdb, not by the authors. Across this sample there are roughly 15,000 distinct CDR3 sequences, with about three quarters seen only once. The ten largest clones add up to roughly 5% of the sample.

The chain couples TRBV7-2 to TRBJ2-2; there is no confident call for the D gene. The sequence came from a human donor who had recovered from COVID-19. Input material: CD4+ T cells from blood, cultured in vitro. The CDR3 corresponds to CASSLALGVGGELFF. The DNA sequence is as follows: TGTGCCAGCAGCCTGGCTTTGGGCGTGGGCGGGGAGCTGTTTTTT.